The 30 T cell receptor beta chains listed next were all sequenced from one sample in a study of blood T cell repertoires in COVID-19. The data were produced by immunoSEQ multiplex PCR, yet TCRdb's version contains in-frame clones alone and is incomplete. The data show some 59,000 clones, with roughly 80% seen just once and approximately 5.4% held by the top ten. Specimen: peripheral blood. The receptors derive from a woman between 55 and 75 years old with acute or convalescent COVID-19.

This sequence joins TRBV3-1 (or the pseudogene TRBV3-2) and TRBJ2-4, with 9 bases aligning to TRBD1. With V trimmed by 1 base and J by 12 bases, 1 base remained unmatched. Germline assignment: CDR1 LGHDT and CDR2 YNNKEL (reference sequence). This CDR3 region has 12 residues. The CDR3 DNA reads TGTGCCAGCAGCCAAGGGGACAGGGATCAGTACTTC. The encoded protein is CASSQGDRDQYF.

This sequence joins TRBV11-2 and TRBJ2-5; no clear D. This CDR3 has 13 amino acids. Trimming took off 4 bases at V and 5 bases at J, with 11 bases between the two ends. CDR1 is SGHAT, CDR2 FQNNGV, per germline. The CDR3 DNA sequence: TGTGCCAGCAGCTCTATTCAGAGGGAGACCCAGTACTTC. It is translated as CASSSIQRETQYF.

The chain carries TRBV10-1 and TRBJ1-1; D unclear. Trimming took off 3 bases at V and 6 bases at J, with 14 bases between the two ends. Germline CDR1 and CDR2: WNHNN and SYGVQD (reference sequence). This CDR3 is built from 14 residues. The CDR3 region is CASSEVGSVSEAFF. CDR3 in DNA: TGCGCCAGCAGTGAAGTGGGCTCGGTCTCTGAAGCTTTCTTT.

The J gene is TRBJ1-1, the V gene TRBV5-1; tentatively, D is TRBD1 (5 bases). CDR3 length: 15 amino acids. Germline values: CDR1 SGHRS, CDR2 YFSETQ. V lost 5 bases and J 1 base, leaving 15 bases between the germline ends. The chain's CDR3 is CASRNAVGGNTEAFF. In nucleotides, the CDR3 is TGCGCCAGCAGAAATGCGGTCGGGGGGAACACTGAAGCTTTCTTT. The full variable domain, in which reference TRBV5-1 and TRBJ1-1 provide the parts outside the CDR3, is KAGVTQTPRYLIKTRGQQVTLSCSPISGHRSVSWYQQTPGQGLQFLFEYFSETQRNKGNFPGRFSGRQFSNSRSEMNVSTLELGDSALYLCASRNAVGGNTEAFFGQGTRLTVV.

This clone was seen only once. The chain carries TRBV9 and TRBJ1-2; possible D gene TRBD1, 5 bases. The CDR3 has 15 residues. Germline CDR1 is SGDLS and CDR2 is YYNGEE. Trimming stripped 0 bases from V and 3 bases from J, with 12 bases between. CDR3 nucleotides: TGTGCCAGCAGCGTAGCTCCGGGGGGAGACTATGGCTACACCTTC. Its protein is CASSVAPGGDYGYTF.

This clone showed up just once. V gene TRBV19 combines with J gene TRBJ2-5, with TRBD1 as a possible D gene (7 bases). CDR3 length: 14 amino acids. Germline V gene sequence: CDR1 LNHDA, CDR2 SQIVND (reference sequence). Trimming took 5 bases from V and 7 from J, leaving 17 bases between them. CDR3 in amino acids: CASSSGGLPRTQYF. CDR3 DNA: TGTGCCAGTAGTTCAGGGGGGCTGCCGAGGACCCAGTACTTC.

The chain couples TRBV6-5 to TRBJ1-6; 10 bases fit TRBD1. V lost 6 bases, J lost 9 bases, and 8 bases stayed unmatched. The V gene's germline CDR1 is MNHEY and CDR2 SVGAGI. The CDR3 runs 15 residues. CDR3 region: CASSYDRGLGSPLHF. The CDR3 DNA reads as TGTGCCAGCAGCTACGACAGGGGGCTTGGTTCACCCCTCCACTTT.

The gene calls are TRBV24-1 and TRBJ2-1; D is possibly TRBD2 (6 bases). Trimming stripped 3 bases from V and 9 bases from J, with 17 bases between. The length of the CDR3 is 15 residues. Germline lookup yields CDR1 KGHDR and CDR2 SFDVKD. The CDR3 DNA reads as TGTGCCACCAGTGATCCGGGACTCCCGGTAGGTGAGCAGTTCTTC. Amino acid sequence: CATSDPGLPVGEQFF.

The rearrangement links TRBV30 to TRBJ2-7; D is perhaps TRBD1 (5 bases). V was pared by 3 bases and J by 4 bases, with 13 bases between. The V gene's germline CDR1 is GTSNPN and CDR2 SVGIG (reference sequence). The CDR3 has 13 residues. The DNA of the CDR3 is TGTGCCTGGAGGGGTCAGGGATCTTACGAGCAGTACTTC. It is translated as CAWRGQGSYEQYF.

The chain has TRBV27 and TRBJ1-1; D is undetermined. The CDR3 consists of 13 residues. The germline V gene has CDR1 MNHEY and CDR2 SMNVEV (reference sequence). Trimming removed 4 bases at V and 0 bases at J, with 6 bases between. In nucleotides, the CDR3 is TGTGCCAGCAGTTACGGGATGAACACTGAAGCTTTCTTT. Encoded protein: CASSYGMNTEAFF.

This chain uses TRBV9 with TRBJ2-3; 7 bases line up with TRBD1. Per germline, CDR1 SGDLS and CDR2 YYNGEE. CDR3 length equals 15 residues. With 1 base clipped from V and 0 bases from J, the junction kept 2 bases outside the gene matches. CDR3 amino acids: CASSVSGGSTDTQYF. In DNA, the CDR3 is TGTGCCAGCAGCGTATCAGGGGGTAGCACAGATACGCAGTATTTT.

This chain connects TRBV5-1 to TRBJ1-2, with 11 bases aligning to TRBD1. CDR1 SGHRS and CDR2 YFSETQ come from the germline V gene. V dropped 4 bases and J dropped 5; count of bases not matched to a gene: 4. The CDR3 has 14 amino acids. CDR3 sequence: CASSPGTGGYGYTF. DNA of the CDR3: TGCGCCAGCAGCCCCGGGACAGGGGGGTATGGCTACACCTTC.

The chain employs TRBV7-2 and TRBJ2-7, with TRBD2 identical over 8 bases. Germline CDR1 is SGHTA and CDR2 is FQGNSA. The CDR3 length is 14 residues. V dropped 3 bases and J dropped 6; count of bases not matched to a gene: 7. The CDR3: CASSFGLAGTEQYF. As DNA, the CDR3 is TGTGCCAGCAGCTTTGGGCTAGCGGGCACCGAGCAGTACTTC.

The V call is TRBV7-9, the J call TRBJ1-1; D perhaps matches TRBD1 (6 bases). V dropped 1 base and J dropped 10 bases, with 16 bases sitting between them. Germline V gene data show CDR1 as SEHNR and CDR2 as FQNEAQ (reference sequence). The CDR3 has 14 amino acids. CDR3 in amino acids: CASSLGAQGSGAFF. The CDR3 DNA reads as TGTGCCAGCAGCTTAGGGGCACAGGGCTCAGGAGCTTTCTTT.

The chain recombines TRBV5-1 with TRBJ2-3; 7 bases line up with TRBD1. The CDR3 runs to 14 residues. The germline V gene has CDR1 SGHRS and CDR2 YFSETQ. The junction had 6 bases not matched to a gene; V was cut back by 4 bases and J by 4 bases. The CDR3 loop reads CASSPTQGADTQYF. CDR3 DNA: TGCGCCAGCAGCCCGACTCAGGGGGCAGATACGCAGTATTTT. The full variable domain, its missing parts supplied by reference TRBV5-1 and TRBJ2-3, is KAGVTQTPRYLIKTRGQQVTLSCSPISGHRSVSWYQQTPGQGLQFLFEYFSETQRNKGNFPGRFSGRQFSNSRSEMNVSTLELGDSALYLCASSPTQGADTQYFGPGTRLTVL.

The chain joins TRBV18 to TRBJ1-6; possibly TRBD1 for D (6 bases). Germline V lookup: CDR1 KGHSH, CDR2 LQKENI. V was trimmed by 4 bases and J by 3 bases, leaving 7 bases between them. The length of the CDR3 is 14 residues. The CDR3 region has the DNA TGTGCCAGCTCACTACAGGGCTATAATTCACCCCTCCACTTT. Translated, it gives CASSLQGYNSPLHF.

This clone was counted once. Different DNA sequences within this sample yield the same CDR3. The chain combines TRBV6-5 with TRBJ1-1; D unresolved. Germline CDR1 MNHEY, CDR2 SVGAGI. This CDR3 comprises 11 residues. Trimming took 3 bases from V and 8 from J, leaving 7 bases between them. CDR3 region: CASSYRREAFF. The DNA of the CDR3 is TGTGCCAGCAGTTATAGGAGAGAAGCTTTCTTT.

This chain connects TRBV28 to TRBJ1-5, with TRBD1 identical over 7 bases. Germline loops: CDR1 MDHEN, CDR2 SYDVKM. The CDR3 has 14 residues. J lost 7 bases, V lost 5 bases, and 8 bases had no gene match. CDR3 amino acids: CASSPGQARQPQHF. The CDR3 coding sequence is TGTGCCAGCAGTCCAGGACAGGCCAGGCAGCCCCAGCATTTT.

CDR3 bases: TGTGCCAGCAGCCTTAGTAATCAGCCCCAGCATTTT. Its protein product is CASSLSNQPQHF. J is TRBJ1-5 and V is TRBV6-2 or TRBV6-3; D not resolved. The CDR3 has 12 residues. CDR1 and CDR2 (germline): MNHEY, SVGEGT. The ends were cut back, 6 bases at V and 4 bases at J, with 7 bases in the middle.

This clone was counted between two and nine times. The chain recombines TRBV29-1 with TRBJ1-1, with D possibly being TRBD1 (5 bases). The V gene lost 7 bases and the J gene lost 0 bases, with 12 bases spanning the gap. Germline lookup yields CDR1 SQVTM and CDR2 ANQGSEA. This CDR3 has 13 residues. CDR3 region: CSARVDMNTEAFF. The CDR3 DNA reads TGCAGCGCACGAGTGGACATGAACACTGAAGCTTTCTTT.

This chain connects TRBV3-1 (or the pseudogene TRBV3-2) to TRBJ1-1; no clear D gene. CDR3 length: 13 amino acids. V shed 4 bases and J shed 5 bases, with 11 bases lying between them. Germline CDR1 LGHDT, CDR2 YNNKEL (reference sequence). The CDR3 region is CASSLSRRTEAFF. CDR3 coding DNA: TGTGCCAGCAGCCTTAGTCGAAGAACTGAAGCTTTCTTT.

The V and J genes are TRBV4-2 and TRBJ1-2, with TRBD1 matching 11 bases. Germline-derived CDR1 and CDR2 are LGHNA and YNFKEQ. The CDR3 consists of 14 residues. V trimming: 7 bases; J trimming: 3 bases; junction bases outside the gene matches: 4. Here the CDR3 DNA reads TGTGCCAGCACCCAGGGACAGGGGGACTATGGCTACACCTTC. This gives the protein CASTQGQGDYGYTF.

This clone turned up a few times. This CDR3 reads CAWSGAQGAGNTIYF. As DNA, the CDR3 is TGTGCCTGGAGTGGGGCACAGGGGGCTGGAAACACCATATATTTT. V usage is TRBV30 and J usage is TRBJ1-3, with 8 bases aligning to TRBD1. CDR3 length: 15 amino acids. Unmatched junction bases numbered 4, after V lost 1 base and J lost 2 bases. Germline V lookup: CDR1 GTSNPN, CDR2 SVGIG (reference sequence).

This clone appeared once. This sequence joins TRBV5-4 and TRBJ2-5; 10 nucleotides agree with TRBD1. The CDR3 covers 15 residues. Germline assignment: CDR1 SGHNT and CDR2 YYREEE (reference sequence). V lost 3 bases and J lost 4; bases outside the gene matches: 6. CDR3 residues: CASSSRDRGGETQYF. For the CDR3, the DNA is TGTGCCAGCAGCTCCCGGGACAGGGGTGGAGAGACCCAGTACTTC.

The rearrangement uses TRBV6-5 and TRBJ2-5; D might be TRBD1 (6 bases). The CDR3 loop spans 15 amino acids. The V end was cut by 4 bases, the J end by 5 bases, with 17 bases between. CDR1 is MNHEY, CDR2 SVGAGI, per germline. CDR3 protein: CASSSAGVARETQYF. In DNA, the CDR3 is TGTGCCAGCAGTTCAGCAGGGGTAGCTAGGGAGACCCAGTACTTC.

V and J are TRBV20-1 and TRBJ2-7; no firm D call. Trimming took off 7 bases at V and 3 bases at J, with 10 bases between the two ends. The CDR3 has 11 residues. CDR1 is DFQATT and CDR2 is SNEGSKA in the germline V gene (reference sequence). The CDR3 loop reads CSVGASYEQYF. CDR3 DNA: TGCAGTGTTGGCGCTAGCTACGAGCAGTACTTC.

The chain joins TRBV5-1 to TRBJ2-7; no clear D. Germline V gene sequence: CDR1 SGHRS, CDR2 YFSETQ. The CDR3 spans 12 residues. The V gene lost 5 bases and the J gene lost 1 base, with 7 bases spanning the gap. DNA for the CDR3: TGCGCCAGCAGAACAGATTCCTACGAGCAGTACTTC. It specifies CASRTDSYEQYF.

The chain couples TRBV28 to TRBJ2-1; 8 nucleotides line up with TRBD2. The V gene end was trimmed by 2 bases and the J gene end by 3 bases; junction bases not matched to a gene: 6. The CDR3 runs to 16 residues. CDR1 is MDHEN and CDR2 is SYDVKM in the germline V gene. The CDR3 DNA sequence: TGTGCCAGCAGTTTACCCAGCGGGGGAGGCTACAATGAGCAGTTCTTC. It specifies CASSLPSGGGYNEQFF.

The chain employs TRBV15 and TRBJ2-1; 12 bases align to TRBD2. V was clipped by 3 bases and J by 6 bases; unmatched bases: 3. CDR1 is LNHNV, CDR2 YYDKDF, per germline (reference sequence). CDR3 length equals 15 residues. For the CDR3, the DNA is TGTGCCACCAGCAGCGGACTAGCGGGACCCAATGAGCAGTTCTTC. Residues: CATSSGLAGPNEQFF.

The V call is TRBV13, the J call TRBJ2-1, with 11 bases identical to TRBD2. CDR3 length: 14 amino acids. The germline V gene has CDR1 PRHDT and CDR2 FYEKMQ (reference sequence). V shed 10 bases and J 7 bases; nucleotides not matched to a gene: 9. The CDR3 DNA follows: TGTGCCACCCTACTAGCGGGAGCCAGAAATGAGCAGTTCTTC. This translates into CATLLAGARNEQFF. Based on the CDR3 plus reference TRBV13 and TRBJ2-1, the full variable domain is AAGVIQSPRHLIKEKRETATLKCYPIPRHDTVYWYQQGPGQDPQFLISFYEKMQSDKGSIPDRFSAQQFSDYHSELNMSSLELGDSALYFCATLLAGARNEQFFGPGTRLTVL.